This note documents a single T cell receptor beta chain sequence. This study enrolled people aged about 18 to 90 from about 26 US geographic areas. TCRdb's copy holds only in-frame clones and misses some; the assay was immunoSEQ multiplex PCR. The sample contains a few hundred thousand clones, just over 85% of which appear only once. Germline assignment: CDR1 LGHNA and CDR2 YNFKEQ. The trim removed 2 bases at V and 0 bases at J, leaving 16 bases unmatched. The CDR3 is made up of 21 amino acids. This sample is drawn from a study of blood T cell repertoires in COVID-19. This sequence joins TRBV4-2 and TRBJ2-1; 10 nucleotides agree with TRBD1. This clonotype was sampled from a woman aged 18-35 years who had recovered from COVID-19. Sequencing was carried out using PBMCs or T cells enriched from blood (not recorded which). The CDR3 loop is CASSQIPGQGTPSSSYNEQFF. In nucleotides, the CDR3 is TGTGCCAGCAGCCAAATCCCGGGACAGGGGACGCCTTCGAGCTCCTACAATGAGCAGTTCTTC.